Presented here are 19 T cell receptor beta chains from one specimen sequenced in a study of the immune and genomic landscape of osteosarcoma. TCRdb's copy holds only in-frame clones and misses some; the assay was immunoSEQ multiplex PCR. This table holds over a thousand clones, 60% to 75% found once. What was sequenced was primary tumor tissue from the femur. The receptors originated from a man aged 25-45 years with osteosarcoma.

This clone has a handful of counts. The genes are TRBV7-3 and TRBJ1-6, with TRBD1 as a possible D gene (6 bases). CDR1 is SGHTA, CDR2 FQGTGA, per germline. This CDR3 contains 13 residues. V shed 1 base and J shed 10 bases, with 8 bases lying between them. This CDR3 is CASSLNGGSPLHF. The DNA of the CDR3 is TGTGCCAGCAGCTTAAATGGGGGCTCACCCCTCCACTTT.

The V call is TRBV10-3, the J call TRBJ1-2; the D gene is possibly TRBD1 (5 bases). The CDR3 is 14 amino acids. Trimming removed 4 bases from V and 4 bases from J, with 13 bases in between. Per germline, CDR1 ENHRY and CDR2 SYGVKD. Here the CDR3 DNA reads TGTGCCATCAGTGGAGGGGAGCGGGCCTATGGCTACACCTTC. Amino acids: CAISGGERAYGYTF.

CDR3 in DNA: TGCAGCGCGAGCGGGGGGCCTCTCTACGAGCAGTACTTC. It encodes CSASGGPLYEQYF. V usage is TRBV29-1 and J usage is TRBJ2-7; 9 bases line up with TRBD2. V shed 7 bases, J shed 3 bases, and the junction held 7 bases outside the gene matches. CDR1 is SQVTM and CDR2 is ANQGSEA in the germline V gene. The CDR3 has 13 amino acids.

This clone showed up just once. V is TRBV28 and J is TRBJ1-1; a possible D gene is TRBD1 (6 bases). V dropped 4 bases and J dropped 7 bases, with 19 bases sitting between them. This CDR3 has 15 amino acids. Germline loops: CDR1 MDHEN, CDR2 SYDVKM. The CDR3, as DNA: TGTGCCAGCAGTTCCTCAGGGGCAGGAGGAATTGAAGCTTTCTTT. This gives the protein CASSSSGAGGIEAFF. The full variable domain, rest sourced from reference TRBV28 and TRBJ1-1, is DVKVTQSSRYLVKRTGEKVFLECVQDMDHENMFWYRQDPGLGLRLIYFSYDVKMKEKGDIPEGYSVSREKKERFSLILESASTNQTSMYLCASSSSGAGGIEAFFGQGTRLTVV.

The CDR3 bases are TGTGCCAGCAGCCTCTACTTGAACACTGAAGCTTTCTTT. Its translation: CASSLYLNTEAFF. The rearrangement uses TRBV16 and TRBJ1-1; D ambiguous. Per the germline V gene, CDR1 is KGHSY and CDR2 is FQNENV. This CDR3 spans 13 amino acids. The V and J ends lost 4 bases and 0 bases respectively, with 6 bases between them.

This chain uses TRBV27 with TRBJ1-1; no clear D. The V gene lost 3 bases and the J gene lost 6 bases, with 14 bases spanning the gap. CDR3 length: 14 amino acids. Germline V gives CDR1 MNHEY, CDR2 SMNVEV (reference sequence). The DNA for the CDR3 is TGTGCCAGCAGTTTTGGGTTTGGCCACGCTGAAGCTTTCTTT. Amino acid sequence: CASSFGFGHAEAFF.

Regarding this clone: In the same sample, other DNA sequences code for this CDR3. The chain links TRBV7-6 to TRBJ2-2; D not certain. Trimming shortened V by 5 bases and J by 6 bases, and 10 bases separated the two germline ends. The CDR3 extends over 13 amino acids. Germline CDR1 and CDR2: SGHVS and FNYEAQ. The CDR3 DNA is TGTGCCAGCAGCCCCCTGGGCGCCGGGGAGCTGTTTTTT. This sequence encodes CASSPLGAGELFF.

The chain links TRBV15 to TRBJ1-2; perhaps TRBD1 as D (5 bases). The CDR3 consists of 12 residues. Germline V gene data show CDR1 as LNHNV and CDR2 as YYDKDF (reference sequence). V dropped 3 bases and J dropped 6 bases, with 8 bases sitting between them. The CDR3 bases are TGTGCCACCAGCAGTGTGGGGGATGGCTACACCTTC. Protein product: CATSSVGDGYTF.

In DNA form, the CDR3 reads TGTGCCAGCAGCCACCCTACAAAAACCTACAATGAGCAGTTCTTC. It yields the protein CASSHPTKTYNEQFF. This chain links TRBV7-6 with TRBJ2-1; the D is unclear. V lost 5 bases and J lost 2, with 13 bases in between. CDR1 and CDR2 (germline): SGHVS, FNYEAQ. The CDR3 is 15 amino acids.

The chain uses TRBV5-8 and TRBJ1-1, with TRBD1 as a possible D gene (6 bases). This CDR3 region has 14 residues. CDR1 is SGHTS, CDR2 YDEGEE, per germline. V was shortened by 3 bases and J by 1 base, with 10 bases between the two germline ends. As DNA, the CDR3 is TGTGCCAGCAGCTCAGGGGTGGGGAACACTGAAGCTTTCTTT. Its protein is CASSSGVGNTEAFF.

The J gene is TRBJ2-5, the V gene TRBV30; 14 nucleotides align to TRBD2. Germline lookup yields CDR1 GTSNPN and CDR2 SVGIG (reference sequence). The CDR3 consists of 18 residues. V was clipped by 2 bases and J by 7 bases; unmatched bases: 15. The DNA for the CDR3 is TGTGCCTGGAGTCGACGTCCTCCGGGACTAGCGGGGGTATGGACCCAGTACTTC. As protein: CAWSRRPPGLAGVWTQYF.

This clone was observed a single time. The rearrangement links TRBV4-1 to TRBJ2-3, with 7 positions matching TRBD2. Germline CDR1 is MGHRA and CDR2 is YSYEKL. Trimming at V came to 3 bases and at J to 0 bases, leaving 9 bases not matched to a gene. This CDR3 has 17 amino acids. CDR3 DNA sequence: TGCGCCAGCAGCCAGCCCCTAGCGGCACTTAGCACAGATACGCAGTATTTT. Residues: CASSQPLAALSTDTQYF.

This rearrangement joins TRBV11-2 to TRBJ1-6; no reliable D call. CDR3 size: 14 residues. V lost 0 bases to trimming and J lost 12 bases, with 12 bases between them. The germline CDR1 and CDR2 sequences are SGHAT and FQNNGV. DNA of the CDR3: TGTGCCAGCAGCTTAGATGCGTCCCTCAGACCCCTCCACTTT. It specifies CASSLDASLRPLHF.

V gene TRBV6-1 combines with J gene TRBJ2-1; 8 positions agree with TRBD2. This CDR3 is built from 15 residues. With 0 bases clipped from V and 6 bases from J, the junction kept 4 bases outside the gene matches. Germline lookup yields CDR1 MNHNS and CDR2 SASEGT. The CDR3 DNA follows: TGTGCCAGCAGTGAAGCGGGGGGGACTAGCAATGAGCAGTTCTTC. Translation: CASSEAGGTSNEQFF.

The chain combines TRBV18 with TRBJ1-1, with unresolved D. The CDR3 covers 13 residues. V lost 3 bases, J lost 4 bases, and 9 bases lay in between. Germline loops: CDR1 KGHSH, CDR2 LQKENI. The CDR3 DNA is TGTGCCAGCTCACCCCCTGCGTCCACTGAAGCTTTCTTT. It translates to CASSPPASTEAFF. Variable domain in full (rest from reference TRBV18 and TRBJ1-1): NAGVMQNPRHLVRRRGQEARLRCSPMKGHSHVYWYRQLPEEGLKFMVYLQKENIIDESGMPKERFSAEFPKEGPSILRIQQVVRGDSAAYFCASSPPASTEAFFGQGTRLTVV.

This clone has just a few counts. The chain has TRBV19 and TRBJ2-7; D may be TRBD1 (5 bases). CDR1 and CDR2 from the germline V gene are LNHDA and SQIVND (reference sequence). CDR3 size: 14 residues. Trimming left V 5 bases short and J 6 bases short, with 17 bases between. The CDR3 DNA reads as TGTGCCAGTAGTGAGGACACGGGCCCGGGCGAGCAGTACTTC. Encoded protein: CASSEDTGPGEQYF. The variable domain in full, with the rest retrieved from reference TRBV19 and TRBJ2-7, is DGGITQSPKYLFRKEGQNVTLSCEQNLNHDAMYWYRQDPGQGLRLIYYSQIVNDFQKGDIAEGYSVSREKKESFPLTVTSAQKNPTAFYLCASSEDTGPGEQYFGPGTRLTVT.

The J gene is TRBJ1-1, the V gene TRBV18; possible D gene TRBD1, 6 bases. The CDR3 consists of 15 residues. Germline lookup yields CDR1 KGHSH and CDR2 LQKENI. V lost 6 bases and J 5 bases, leaving 19 bases between the germline ends. In nucleotides, the CDR3 is TGTGCCAGCTCCCTGCTCCCGGGGGCTGTAACTGAAGCTTTCTTT. Translated, it gives CASSLLPGAVTEAFF.

A note on this clone: Relative to the germline gene, one junction end is altered; a read error may explain this. The chain has TRBV7-7 and TRBJ2-1; 10 nucleotides align to TRBD2. CDR3 length: 16 amino acids. Germline V gives CDR1 SSHAT, CDR2 FNYEAQ (reference sequence). The CDR3 is CASSTSGGASYNEQFF. CDR3 nucleotides: TGTGCTAGCAGCACAAGCGGGGGGGCTTCCTACAATGAGCAGTTCTTC.

This chain links TRBV5-5 with TRBJ2-7; TRBD1 aligns across 8 bases. This CDR3 is built from 13 residues. Germline-derived CDR1 and CDR2 are SGHKS and YYEKEE (reference sequence). Trimming at V came to 4 bases and at J to 4 bases, leaving 4 bases not matched to a gene. The CDR3 bases are TGTGCCAGCAGCGGACAGGGACTGTACGAGCAGTACTTC. Amino acids: CASSGQGLYEQYF. Supplemented by reference TRBV5-5 and TRBJ2-7, the full variable domain reads DAGVTQSPTHLIKTRGQQVTLRCSPISGHKSVSWYQQVLGQGPQFIFQYYEKEERGRGNFPDRFSARQFPNYSSELNVNALLLGDSALYLCASSGQGLYEQYFGPGTRLTVT.